A single T cell receptor beta chain is shown here with its context. Its antigen remains unidentified. Qualities for individual bases were not recorded, and no much larger clone is one base off. The data derive from a study of blood T cell repertoires in COVID-19 (TCRdb year 2020). Regarding the complete study: The collaborator samples originated in the United States, Italy and Spain and spanned the acute and convalescent phases of COVID-19. A de-identified subject ID, COVID-19 status, age in years and sex were almost always included in the sample metadata. Samples came from the ongoing ImmuneRACE study (first 160 participants) plus 1,254 subjects from 6 global collaborators. The prospective study material was composed of cDNA or gDNA derived from T cells, B-cell-depleted T cells, or PBMCs. Subjects who had been exposed to COVID-19, were actively infected with it, or had recovered from it provided the deeply sampled blood TCRbeta repertoires that made up the dataset. Where available, HLA class I and class II types were taken from metadata supplied by the sample provider and were not determined by assay-based typing. A freely available public database, intended as a resource for researchers studying the immune response to SARS-CoV-2, is where the repertoires were released. The investigation overall reported the following: The amount of clinical and demographic metadata varied by source and participant and was provided uncurated.

The immunoSEQ Assay, a bias-controlled multiplex PCR, was used to amplify TCRbeta CDR3 regions from genomic DNA. Concerning the study's data processing: Nucleated cell counts per sample were estimated from amplification of reference gene primers within the assay. To quantify the absolute abundance of each unique TCRbeta CDR3 rearrangement, sequence reads were collapsed and filtered. For each sample, productive Simpson clonality was calculated by taking the square root of Simpson's diversity index across productive rearrangements. In its TCRdb copy, this immuneACCESS table keeps in-frame sequences only and misses some clones. Where compared with another copy, unresolved V genes explain less than half of these, and the others have no known cause. V and J calls and clone size are as listed in that table; D and trimming were resolved from the DNA. In this sample the table shows 200,000 or so clones, around three quarters of which occur a single time. The ten biggest clones cover 5.5% of the sample.

The germline V gene sets CDR1 to KGHSH and CDR2 to LQKENI. Trimming takes 0 bases from V and 4 bases from J, and the germline ends sit 7 bases apart. There are 14 amino acids in the CDR3, from cysteine to phenylalanine inclusive. Only the CDR3 part of the read is kept: 42 bases, read in frame from the first base. Collaborating institutions collected whole blood in K2EDTA tubes following their own protocols. For TCRbeta analysis, collaborators shipped samples in one of three forms: frozen whole blood, isolated PBMCs, or DNA extracted from either of those sample types. The chain couples TRBV18 to TRBJ2-1; the D segment cannot be called with confidence. The TCR originated in a woman in her sixties or seventies with acute or convalescent COVID-19. Source material: peripheral blood. For the CDR3, the sequence is CASSPPGTYNEQFF. In nucleotides, the sequence is TGTGCCAGCTCACCACCGGGCACTTACAATGAGCAGTTCTTC. Full variable domain (CDR3 extended with the reference TRBV18 and TRBJ2-1 proteins): NAGVMQNPRHLVRRRGQEARLRCSPMKGHSHVYWYRQLPEEGLKFMVYLQKENIIDESGMPKERFSAEFPKEGPSILRIQQVVRGDSAAYFCASSPPGTYNEQFFGPGTRLTVL.